The next 26 T cell receptor beta chains were all read from a single sample in a study of blood T cell repertoires in COVID-19 (dated by TCRdb to 2020 to 2021). Libraries were built with the immunoSEQ multiplex PCR assay. Not all clones reach the TCRdb copy of this immuneACCESS table, which keeps in-frame sequences only. Checked studies attribute under half of the gap to unresolved V genes and leave the rest unexplained. The sample profile shows fewer than 250,000 clones; roughly 82% of them were found once. The top ten constitute around 4.7% of the sample. Sequencing input: peripheral blood. Receptors originate from a woman in her 70s with acute or convalescent COVID-19.

A remark on this clone: The junction and the germline gene differ at one end; a read error may be behind it. This chain uses TRBV7-7 with TRBJ2-1, with D unresolved. The germline CDR1 and CDR2 sequences are SSHAT and FNYEAQ (reference sequence). CDR3 length: 14 amino acids. CDR3 DNA sequence: TGTGCTAGCAGCCTGGGCCAAACGTACAATGAGCAGTTCTTC. Its protein product is CASSLGQTYNEQFF. The variable domain in full, with the rest retrieved from reference TRBV7-7 and TRBJ2-1, is GAGVSQSPRYKVTKRGQDVTLRCDPISSHATLYWYQQALGQGPEFLTYFNYEAQPDKSGLPSDRFSAERPEGSISTLTIQRTEQRDSAMYRCASSLGQTYNEQFFGPGTRLTVL.

V is TRBV11-3 and J is TRBJ2-7; D gene unclear. Between the trimmed V and J ends, which lost 1 base and 1 base, there was a span of 5 bases. The germline CDR1 and CDR2 sequences are SGHNT and YENEEA. CDR3 size: 13 residues. CDR3 residues: CASSLAYSYEQYF. The CDR3 DNA reads TGTGCCAGCAGCTTAGCCTATTCCTACGAGCAGTACTTC.

This chain links TRBV7-2 with TRBJ2-1, with D perhaps TRBD1 (6 bases). The CDR3 is 13 residues long. Germline-derived CDR1 and CDR2 are SGHTA and FQGNSA. V was shortened by 6 bases and J by 10 bases, with 16 bases between the two germline ends. In nucleotides, the CDR3 is TGTGCCAGCAGTAGAACCAGGGGAAGGGAGCAGTTCTTC. Protein: CASSRTRGREQFF.

The rearrangement joins TRBV29-1 to TRBJ2-2; D call uncertain. V lost 4 bases to trimming and J lost 4 bases, with 10 bases between them. The germline V gene has CDR1 SQVTM and CDR2 ANQGSEA. The CDR3 length is 13 residues. Here the CDR3 DNA reads TGCAGCGTTGCTGCCCACGGCACCGGGGAGCTGTTTTTT. It encodes CSVAAHGTGELFF.

The CDR3 nucleotides read TGCAGCGTTGGTTTTACTAGCGGGGGGTCAACCTACAATGAGCAGTTCTTC. It encodes CSVGFTSGGSTYNEQFF. This sequence joins TRBV29-1 and TRBJ2-1; TRBD2 aligns across 12 bases. Germline trimming cut 4 bases from V and 2 bases from J; bases unmatched to any gene: 9. From germline, CDR1 is SQVTM and CDR2 ANQGSEA. The CDR3 is made up of 17 amino acids.

The chain is built from TRBV19 and TRBJ2-1, with 13 positions matching TRBD2. Per germline, CDR1 LNHDA and CDR2 SQIVND (reference sequence). This CDR3 spans 18 amino acids. V was clipped by 4 bases and J by 4 bases; unmatched bases: 10. CDR3 sequence (DNA): TGTGCCAGTAGTACTTTAAGGACTAGCGGGGGACCATACAATGAGCAGTTCTTC. This codes for CASSTLRTSGGPYNEQFF.

V and J are TRBV5-6 and TRBJ2-1, with D unclear. Germline CDR1 reads SGHDT; CDR2 reads YYEEEE. This CDR3 has 13 amino acids. Trimming pared 1 base from V and 7 bases from J, leaving 9 bases between. The chain's CDR3 is CASSLQVPNEQFF. The CDR3 DNA follows: TGTGCCAGCAGCTTGCAGGTACCGAATGAGCAGTTCTTC. Looking up the rest from reference TRBV5-6 and TRBJ2-1 gives the full variable domain: DAGVTQSPTHLIKTRGQQVTLRCSPKSGHDTVSWYQQALGQGPQFIFQYYEEEERQRGNFPDRFSGHQFPNYSSELNVNALLLGDSALYLCASSLQVPNEQFFGPGTRLTVL.

V is TRBV6-5 and J is TRBJ2-2; maybe TRBD1 (5 bases). The V and J ends lost 2 bases and 0 bases respectively, with 10 bases between them. Per the germline V gene, CDR1 is MNHEY and CDR2 is SVGAGI. The CDR3 covers 16 residues. In DNA form, the CDR3 reads TGTGCCAGCAGTTACCGGGCAGGGTCGAACACCGGGGAGCTGTTTTTT. This sequence encodes CASSYRAGSNTGELFF.

V is TRBV19 and J is TRBJ1-3; 9 bases agree with TRBD1. V lost 5 bases, J lost 3 bases, and 8 bases stayed unmatched. This CDR3 is 16 amino acids long. Germline V gene data show CDR1 as LNHDA and CDR2 as SQIVND (reference sequence). The CDR3 sequence: CASSPRTGESGNTIYF. The CDR3 bases are TGTGCCAGTAGTCCGCGGACAGGGGAAAGTGGAAACACCATATATTTT.

The chain has TRBV6-5 and TRBJ1-4; a weak D match, TRBD1 (6 bases). V lost 6 bases and J 6 bases, leaving 14 bases between the germline ends. In germline, CDR1 is MNHEY, CDR2 SVGAGI. The CDR3 length is 14 residues. CDR3 bases: TGTGCCAGCAGGAGGGACAATGGGGATGAAAAACTGTTTTTT. Translated, it gives CASRRDNGDEKLFF.

The V call is TRBV2, the J call TRBJ2-7, with 7 bases fitting TRBD1. Unmatched junction bases numbered 9, after V lost 1 base and J lost 3 bases. Looked up from germline, CDR1 is SNHLY and CDR2 is FYNNEI. This CDR3 contains 16 residues. Here the CDR3 reads CASSEGLGQRIYEQYF. As DNA, the CDR3 is TGTGCCAGCAGTGAAGGCCTGGGACAGCGGATCTACGAGCAGTACTTC.

This clone was counted once. The chain has TRBV5-1 and TRBJ1-1, with D unclear. The germline V gene has CDR1 SGHRS and CDR2 YFSETQ. V was clipped by 0 bases and J by 0 bases, with 9 bases between them. CDR3 length equals 15 residues. CDR3 region: CASSLGALMNTEAFF. In DNA form, the CDR3 reads TGCGCCAGCAGCTTGGGGGCACTCATGAACACTGAAGCTTTCTTT.

The J gene is TRBJ1-2, the V gene TRBV7-8; D gene ambiguous. Trimming took off 2 bases at V and 2 bases at J, with 18 bases between the two ends. Germline V gene lookup returns CDR1 SGHVS and CDR2 FQNEAQ. This CDR3 spans 17 amino acids. CDR3: CASSLNEVNGKNYGYTF. For the CDR3, the DNA is TGTGCCAGCAGCTTAAATGAGGTCAACGGGAAAAACTATGGCTACACCTTC. Full variable domain (remainder filled in from reference TRBV7-8 and TRBJ1-2): GAGVSQSPRYKVAKRGQDVALRCDPISGHVSLFWYQQALGQGPEFLTYFQNEAQLDKSGLPSDRFFAERPEGSVSTLKIQRTQQEDSAVYLCASSLNEVNGKNYGYTFGSGTRLTVV.

This chain links TRBV27 with TRBJ2-3; D is unclear. Trimming took 1 base from V and 6 from J, leaving 5 bases between them. The CDR3 length is 12 residues. Germline values: CDR1 MNHEY, CDR2 SMNVEV (reference sequence). CDR3 region: CASSLFGDTQYF. The CDR3 nucleotides are TGTGCCAGCAGTTTATTCGGGGATACGCAGTATTTT.

In this sample, this clone turned up once. The gene calls are TRBV24-1 and TRBJ2-3; 7 nucleotides line up with TRBD2. The V segment lost 9 bases and the J segment 2 bases; nucleotides outside the gene matches: 4. The germline V gene encodes CDR1 KGHDR and CDR2 SFDVKD. The CDR3 is 13 residues long. The CDR3 is CATCREDTDTQYF. CDR3 nucleotide sequence: TGTGCCACCTGCCGGGAGGACACAGATACGCAGTATTTT.

This clone has only one observation. The V call is TRBV29-1, the J call TRBJ1-1; TRBD1 matches at 8 bases. The CDR3 loop spans 12 amino acids. The V segment lost 4 bases and the J segment 7 bases; nucleotides outside the gene matches: 5. The germline V gene has CDR1 SQVTM and CDR2 ANQGSEA. In DNA form, the CDR3 reads TGCAGCGTTGGGTACAGGGGGGTTGAAGCTTTCTTT. Translation gives CSVGYRGVEAFF. Together with reference TRBV29-1 and TRBJ1-1, the CDR3 gives the full variable domain: SAVISQKPSRDICQRGTSLTIQCQVDSQVTMMFWYRQQPGQSLTLIATANQGSEATYESGFVIDKFPISRPNLTFSTLTVSNMSPEDSSIYLCSVGYRGVEAFFGQGTRLTVV.

The chain combines TRBV9 with TRBJ1-2; possibly TRBD1 for D (5 bases). There are 14 residues in the CDR3. Trimming removed 0 bases from V and 4 bases from J, with 10 bases in between. Germline values: CDR1 SGDLS, CDR2 YYNGEE. The CDR3 bases are TGTGCCAGCAGCGTAGGCGGCAGGGTCTATGGCTACACCTTC. It codes for CASSVGGRVYGYTF.

The CDR3 is CASAIGEGDGYTF. CDR3 bases: TGTGCCAGCGCGATAGGGGAGGGTGATGGCTACACCTTC. The chain uses TRBV6-5 and TRBJ1-2; weak D call: TRBD1 (5 bases). The CDR3 contains 13 residues. Germline CDR1 is MNHEY and CDR2 is SVGAGI. The V and J ends lost 8 bases and 6 bases respectively, with 16 bases between them.

In DNA, the CDR3 is TGTGCCAGCAGCCCTCGCTCCACAGGGATTCCCAACACTGAAGCTTTCTTT. This encodes CASSPRSTGIPNTEAFF. This chain uses TRBV3-1 (or the pseudogene TRBV3-2) with TRBJ1-1; D might be TRBD1 (6 bases). This CDR3 region has 17 residues. Germline V gives CDR1 LGHDT, CDR2 YNNKEL (reference sequence). V was pared by 4 bases and J by 2 bases, with 20 bases between.

The chain carries TRBV3-1 (or the pseudogene TRBV3-2) and TRBJ2-1, with TRBD2 matching over 7 bases. This CDR3 comprises 16 residues. V was clipped by 0 bases and J by 4 bases; unmatched bases: 6. CDR1 is LGHDT and CDR2 is YNNKEL in the germline V gene (reference sequence). This CDR3 is CASSQDFISGYNEQFF. CDR3 DNA sequence: TGTGCCAGCAGCCAAGATTTTATTAGCGGGTACAATGAGCAGTTCTTC.

The rearrangement joins TRBV6-2 or TRBV6-3 to TRBJ1-5; no clear D. The V and J ends lost 2 bases and 4 bases respectively, with 6 bases between them. In germline, CDR1 is MNHEY, CDR2 SVGEGT. The CDR3 is 13 residues long. CDR3 in DNA: TGTGCCAGCAGTTACGAGGAAAATCAGCCCCAGCATTTT. Translating it yields CASSYEENQPQHF.

The chain combines TRBV10-2 with TRBJ2-7; TRBD2 agrees at 10 bases. V was pared by 0 bases and J by 0 bases, with 11 bases of the junction left unmatched. Germline V gives CDR1 WSHSY, CDR2 SAAADI. The CDR3 extends over 19 amino acids. The chain's CDR3 is CASSESVAGGRFSSYEQYF. For the CDR3, the DNA is TGCGCCAGCAGTGAGTCGGTAGCGGGGGGTCGTTTCAGCTCCTACGAGCAGTACTTC.

This rearrangement joins TRBV11-2 to TRBJ2-7; 9 positions agree with TRBD1. Germline V gene data show CDR1 as SGHAT and CDR2 as FQNNGV. V shed 5 bases and J 8 bases; nucleotides not matched to a gene: 7. The CDR3 contains 13 residues. As DNA, the CDR3 is TGTGCCAGCAGCCGGGACAGGGACGAAAAGCAGTACTTC. Translating gives CASSRDRDEKQYF.

The V call is TRBV5-1, the J call TRBJ2-3; the match to TRBD2 covers 10 bases. The germline V gene has CDR1 SGHRS and CDR2 YFSETQ. With 1 base clipped from V and 2 bases from J, the junction kept 4 bases outside the gene matches. CDR3 length: 16 residues. In DNA, the CDR3 is TGCGCCAGCAGCTTGATAGCGGGGGGTTACACAGATACGCAGTATTTT. Translation gives CASSLIAGGYTDTQYF. The full variable domain, rest sourced from reference TRBV5-1 and TRBJ2-3, is KAGVTQTPRYLIKTRGQQVTLSCSPISGHRSVSWYQQTPGQGLQFLFEYFSETQRNKGNFPGRFSGRQFSNSRSEMNVSTLELGDSALYLCASSLIAGGYTDTQYFGPGTRLTVL.

The chain joins TRBV6-5 to TRBJ2-5, with D perhaps matching TRBD1 (6 bases). Germline loops: CDR1 MNHEY, CDR2 SVGAGI. Trimming cost V 7 bases and J 1 base, with 10 bases left between them. The CDR3 length is 13 residues. CDR3 amino acids: CASTGQLQETQYF. In nucleotides, the CDR3 is TGTGCCAGCACCGGACAGCTCCAAGAGACCCAGTACTTC.

This chain connects TRBV10-3 to TRBJ1-6; D is unresolved. The CDR3 covers 13 residues. CDR1 and CDR2 from the germline V gene are ENHRY and SYGVKD. Trimming removed 8 bases at V and 2 bases at J, with 7 bases between. In DNA, the CDR3 is TGTGCCATCTCTGAGACCTATAATTCACCCCTCCACTTT. Its translation: CAISETYNSPLHF.